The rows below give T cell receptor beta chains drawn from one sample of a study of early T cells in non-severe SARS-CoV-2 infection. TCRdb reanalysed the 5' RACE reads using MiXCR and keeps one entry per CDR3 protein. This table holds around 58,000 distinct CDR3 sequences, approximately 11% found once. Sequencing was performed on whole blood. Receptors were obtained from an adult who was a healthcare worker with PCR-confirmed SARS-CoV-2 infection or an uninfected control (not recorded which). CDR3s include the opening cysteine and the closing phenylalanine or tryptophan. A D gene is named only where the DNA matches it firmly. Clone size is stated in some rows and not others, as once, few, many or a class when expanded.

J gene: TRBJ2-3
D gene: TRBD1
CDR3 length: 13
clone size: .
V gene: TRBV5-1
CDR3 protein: CASSPGGGDTQYF
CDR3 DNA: TGCGCCAGCAGCCCAGGGGGCGGGGATACGCAGTATTTT

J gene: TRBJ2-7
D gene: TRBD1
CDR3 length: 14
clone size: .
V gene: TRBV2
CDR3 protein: CASLMRGQGYEQYF
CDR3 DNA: TGTGCCAGCCTAATGCGGGGACAGGGGTACGAGCAGTACTTC

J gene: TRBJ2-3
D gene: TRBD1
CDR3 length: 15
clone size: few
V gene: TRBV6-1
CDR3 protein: CASSEEGAHLDTQYF
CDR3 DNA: TGTGCCAGCAGTGAAGAGGGGGCGCATCTAGATACGCAGTATTTT

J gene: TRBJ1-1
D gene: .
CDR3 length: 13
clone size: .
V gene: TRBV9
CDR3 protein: CASSVPMNTEAFF
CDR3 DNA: TGTGCCAGCAGCGTCCCGATGAACACTGAAGCTTTCTTT

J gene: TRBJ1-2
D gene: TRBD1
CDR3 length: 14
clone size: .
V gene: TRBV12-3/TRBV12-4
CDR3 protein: CASSPTGANYGYTF
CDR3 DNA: TGTGCCAGCTCCCCGACAGGGGCTAACTATGGCTACACCTTC

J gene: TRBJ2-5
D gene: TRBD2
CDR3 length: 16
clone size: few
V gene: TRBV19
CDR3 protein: CASSTGLAGIQETQYF
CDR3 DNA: TGTGCCAGTAGTACCGGACTAGCGGGGATCCAAGAGACCCAGTACTTC

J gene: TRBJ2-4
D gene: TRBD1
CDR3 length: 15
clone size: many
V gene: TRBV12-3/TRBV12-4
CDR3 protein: CASSLPTDRANIQYF
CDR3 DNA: TGTGCCAGCAGTCTCCCGACCGACAGGGCTAACATTCAGTACTTC

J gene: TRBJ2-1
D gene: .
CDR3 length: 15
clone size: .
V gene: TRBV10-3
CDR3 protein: CAISAGTLDGNEQFF
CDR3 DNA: TGTGCCATCAGCGCCGGGACCTTGGACGGGAATGAGCAGTTCTTC

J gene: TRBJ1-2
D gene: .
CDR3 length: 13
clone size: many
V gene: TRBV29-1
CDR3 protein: CSVGGQGSYGYTF
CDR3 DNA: TGCAGCGTTGGGGGGCAGGGAAGCTATGGCTACACCTTC

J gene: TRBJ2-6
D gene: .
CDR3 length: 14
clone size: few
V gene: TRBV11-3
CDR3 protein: CASTLGPGANVLTF
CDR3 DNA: TGTGCCAGCACCCTGGGGCCCGGGGCCAACGTCCTGACTTTC

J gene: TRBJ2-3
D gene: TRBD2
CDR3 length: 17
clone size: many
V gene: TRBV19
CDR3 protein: CASSRLAGALPTDTQYF
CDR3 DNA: TGTGCCAGTAGTAGACTAGCGGGAGCCCTTCCCACAGATACGCAGTATTTT

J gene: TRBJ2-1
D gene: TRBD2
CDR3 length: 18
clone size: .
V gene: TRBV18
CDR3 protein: CASSPPGTSGKRGNEQFF
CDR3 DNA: TGTGCCAGCTCACCACCCGGGACTAGCGGCAAAAGGGGCAATGAGCAGTTCTTC

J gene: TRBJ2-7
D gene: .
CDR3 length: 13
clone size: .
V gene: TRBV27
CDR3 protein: CASSLSAAYEQYF
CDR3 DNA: TGTGCCAGCAGTTTATCGGCAGCTTACGAGCAGTACTTC

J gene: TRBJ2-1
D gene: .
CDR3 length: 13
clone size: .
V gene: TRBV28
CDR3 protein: CASSLDSDYEQFF
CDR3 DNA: TGTGCCAGCAGTTTGGACAGTGATTATGAGCAGTTCTTC

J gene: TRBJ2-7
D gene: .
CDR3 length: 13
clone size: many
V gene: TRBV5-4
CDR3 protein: CASSFGQTYEQYF
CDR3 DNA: TGTGCCAGCAGCTTCGGGCAGACCTACGAGCAGTACTTC

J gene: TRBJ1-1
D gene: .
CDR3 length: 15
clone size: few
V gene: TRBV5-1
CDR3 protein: CASSLYSSMNTEAFF
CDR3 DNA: TGCGCCAGCAGCTTGTACAGTTCTATGAACACTGAAGCTTTCTTT

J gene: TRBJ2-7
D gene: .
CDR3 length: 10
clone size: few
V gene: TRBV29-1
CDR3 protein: CSQADDEQYF
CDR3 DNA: TGCAGCCAAGCGGACGACGAGCAGTACTTC

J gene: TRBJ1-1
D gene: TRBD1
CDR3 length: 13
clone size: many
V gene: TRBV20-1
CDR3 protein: CSASVTGGTEAFF
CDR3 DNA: TGCAGTGCTAGTGTAACAGGGGGGACTGAAGCTTTCTTT

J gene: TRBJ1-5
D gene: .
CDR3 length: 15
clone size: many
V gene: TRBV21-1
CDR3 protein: CASSVPDYSNQPQHF
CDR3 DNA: TGTGCCAGCAGCGTACCGGATTATAGCAATCAGCCCCAGCATTTT

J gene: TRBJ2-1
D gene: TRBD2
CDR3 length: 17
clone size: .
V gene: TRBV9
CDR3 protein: CASSVGLAGGFYNEQFF
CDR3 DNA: TGTGCCAGCAGCGTAGGCCTAGCGGGGGGCTTCTACAATGAGCAGTTCTTC

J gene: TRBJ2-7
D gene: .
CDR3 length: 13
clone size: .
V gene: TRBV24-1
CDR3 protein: CATSHRSSYEQYF
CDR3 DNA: TGTGCCACCAGCCACAGAAGCTCCTACGAGCAGTACTTC

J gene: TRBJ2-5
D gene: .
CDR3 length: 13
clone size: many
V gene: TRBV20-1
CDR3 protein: CSARFDGEETQYF
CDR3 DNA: TGCAGTGCTCGATTCGACGGCGAAGAGACCCAGTACTTC

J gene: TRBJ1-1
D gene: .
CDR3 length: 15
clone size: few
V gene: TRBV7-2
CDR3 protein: CASSSTSTQGTEAFF
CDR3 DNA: TGTGCCAGCAGCTCGACGTCCACGCAGGGAACTGAAGCTTTCTTT

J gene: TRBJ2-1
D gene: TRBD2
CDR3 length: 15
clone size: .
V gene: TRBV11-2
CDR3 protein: CASSSTSGVHNEQFF
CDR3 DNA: TGTGCCAGCAGCTCCACTAGCGGGGTTCACAATGAGCAGTTCTTC

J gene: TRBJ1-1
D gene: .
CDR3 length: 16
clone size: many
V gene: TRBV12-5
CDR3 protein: CASGLISGRSGTEAFF
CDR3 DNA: TGTGCTAGTGGTTTGATCTCTGGACGGTCTGGCACTGAAGCTTTCTTT

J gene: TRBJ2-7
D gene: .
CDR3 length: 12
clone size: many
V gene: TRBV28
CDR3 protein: CASSLPVHEQYF
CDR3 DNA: TGTGCCAGCAGTTTACCTGTCCACGAGCAGTACTTC

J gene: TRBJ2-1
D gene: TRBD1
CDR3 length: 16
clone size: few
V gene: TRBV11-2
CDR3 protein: CASTSRRGQALYEQFF
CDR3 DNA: TGTGCCAGCACCTCCCGGAGGGGACAGGCGTTATATGAGCAGTTCTTC

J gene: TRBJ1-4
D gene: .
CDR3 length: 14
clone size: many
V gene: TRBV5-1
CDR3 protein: CASSPRDGDEKLFF
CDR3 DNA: TGCGCCAGCAGCCCCCGGGACGGGGATGAAAAACTGTTTTTT

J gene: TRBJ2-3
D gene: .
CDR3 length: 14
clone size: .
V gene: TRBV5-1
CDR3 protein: CASSADGRTDTQYF
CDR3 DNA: TGCGCCAGCAGCGCGGACGGTCGCACAGATACGCAGTATTTT

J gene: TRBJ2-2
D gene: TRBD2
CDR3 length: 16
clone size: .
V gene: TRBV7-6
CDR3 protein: CATLGLAGGPSGELFF
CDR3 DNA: TGTGCCACCCTGGGACTAGCGGGAGGCCCAAGCGGGGAGCTGTTTTTT

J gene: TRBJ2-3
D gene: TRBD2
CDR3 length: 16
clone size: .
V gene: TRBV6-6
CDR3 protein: CASRRTSGGAGDTQYF
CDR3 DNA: TGTGCCAGCAGGAGGACTAGCGGGGGGGCGGGAGATACGCAGTATTTT

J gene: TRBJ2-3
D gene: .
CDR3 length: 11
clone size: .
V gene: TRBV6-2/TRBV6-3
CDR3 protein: CASSPPPTQYF
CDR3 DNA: TGTGCCAGCAGCCCGCCCCCTACGCAGTATTTT

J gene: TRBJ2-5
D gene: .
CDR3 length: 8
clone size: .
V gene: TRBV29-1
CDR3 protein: CSVGLQGF
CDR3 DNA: TGCAGCGTCGGACTTCAGGGATTC

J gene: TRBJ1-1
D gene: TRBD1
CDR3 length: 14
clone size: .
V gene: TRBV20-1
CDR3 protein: CSARGDSRGIEAFF
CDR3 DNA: TGCAGTGCTAGAGGGGACAGCCGGGGCATAGAAGCTTTCTTT

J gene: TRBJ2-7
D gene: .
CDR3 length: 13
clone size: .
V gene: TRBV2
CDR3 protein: CASRYRPGIEQYF
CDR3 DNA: TGTGCCAGCAGGTACAGGCCAGGGATCGAGCAGTACTTC

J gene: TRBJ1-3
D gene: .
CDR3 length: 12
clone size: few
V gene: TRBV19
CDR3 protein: CASRDVRNTIYF
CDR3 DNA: TGTGCCAGTAGAGACGTTAGAAACACCATATATTTT

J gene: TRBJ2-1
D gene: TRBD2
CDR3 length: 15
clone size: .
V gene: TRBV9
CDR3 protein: CASSVGLAVNNEQFF
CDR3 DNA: TGTGCCAGCAGCGTAGGACTAGCGGTGAACAATGAGCAGTTCTTC

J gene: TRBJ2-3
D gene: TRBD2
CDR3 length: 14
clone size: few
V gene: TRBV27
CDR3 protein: CASSLDLAGDTQYF
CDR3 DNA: TGTGCCAGCAGTCTCGACTTAGCGGGAGATACGCAGTATTTT

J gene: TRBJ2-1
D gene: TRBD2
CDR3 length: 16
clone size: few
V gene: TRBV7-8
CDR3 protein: CASSRIAGGLYNEQFF
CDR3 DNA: TGTGCCAGCAGCCGAATAGCGGGGGGACTTTACAATGAGCAGTTCTTC

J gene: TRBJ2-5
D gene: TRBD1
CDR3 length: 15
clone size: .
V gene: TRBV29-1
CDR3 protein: CSAPNRGPSQETQYF
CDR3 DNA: TGCAGCGCCCCAAATAGGGGGCCGTCCCAAGAGACCCAGTACTTC